This TCR beta chain was captured by sequencing in a study of cytomegalovirus exposure and HLA in healthy donors. Turning to the study itself: One earlier analysis, a look at about 179 million T cells, found some 120 million unique TCR beta sequences. Study findings and constraints: It emerged from a later analysis that several of the most significant clusters appeared to be linked to common viral pathogens.

V shed 3 bases and J shed 2 bases, with 11 bases lying between them. Germline assignment: CDR1 SEHNR and CDR2 FQNEAQ (reference sequence). This CDR3 region has 14 residues. Concerning this clone itself: The antigen remains undetermined.

The PCR ran on 60 Vbeta and 13 Jbeta primers. Method: immunoSEQ multiplex PCR; TCRdb's copy keeps in-frame clones and lacks some. The table includes approximately 220,000 clones, 75% to 90% detected once. V and J are TRBV7-9 and TRBJ2-7; D not certain. Sequencing input: PBMCs. This receptor was identified in a boy between 2 and 15 years old in good health and CMV-seronegative. DNA for the CDR3: TGTGCCAGCAGCTTGGCCGTCCCCCCCTACGAGCAGTACTTC. Its translation: CASSLAVPPYEQYF.